The present T cell receptor beta chain was sequenced within a study of cytomegalovirus exposure and HLA in healthy donors. The PCR was carried out with 60 Vbeta primers and 13 Jbeta primers. Measured with immunoSEQ multiplex PCR; TCRdb has only the in-frame clones, and not every one. The top ten clones hold over 2% of a sample with around 86,000 clones, around 8% of them seen once. The sample holds a few counts of this clone. This clonotype was sampled from a man aged 45-65 years in good health and CMV-seronegative. The sample taken for sequencing was PBMCs.

For the CDR3, the DNA is TGTGCCAGCTCACCAGTGCGGGGGGACAATCAGCCCCAGCATTTT. It codes for CASSPVRGDNQPQHF. The chain is built from TRBV18 and TRBJ1-5; perhaps TRBD1 as D (5 bases). Trimming took off 2 bases at V and 3 bases at J, with 11 bases between the two ends. The CDR3 is made up of 15 amino acids. Looked up from germline, CDR1 is KGHSH and CDR2 is LQKENI.